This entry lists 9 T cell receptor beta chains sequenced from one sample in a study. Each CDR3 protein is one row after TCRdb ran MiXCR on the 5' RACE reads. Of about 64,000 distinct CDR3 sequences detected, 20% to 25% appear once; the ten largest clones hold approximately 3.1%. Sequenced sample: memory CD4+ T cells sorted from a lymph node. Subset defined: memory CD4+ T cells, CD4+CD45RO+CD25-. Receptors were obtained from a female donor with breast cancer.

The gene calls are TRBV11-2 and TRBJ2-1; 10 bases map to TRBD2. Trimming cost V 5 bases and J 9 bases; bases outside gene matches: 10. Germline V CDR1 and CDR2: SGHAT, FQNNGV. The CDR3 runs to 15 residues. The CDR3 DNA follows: TGTGCCAGCAGCACCTCAGCGGGAGGGCCCACTGAGCAGTTCTTC. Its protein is CASSTSAGGPTEQFF.

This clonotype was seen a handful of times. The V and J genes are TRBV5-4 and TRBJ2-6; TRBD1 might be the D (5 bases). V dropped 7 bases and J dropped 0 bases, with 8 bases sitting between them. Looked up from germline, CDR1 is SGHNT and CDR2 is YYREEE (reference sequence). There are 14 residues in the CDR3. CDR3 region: CASHDSSGANVLTF. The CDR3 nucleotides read TGTGCCAGCCACGACAGCTCTGGGGCCAACGTCCTGACTTTC.

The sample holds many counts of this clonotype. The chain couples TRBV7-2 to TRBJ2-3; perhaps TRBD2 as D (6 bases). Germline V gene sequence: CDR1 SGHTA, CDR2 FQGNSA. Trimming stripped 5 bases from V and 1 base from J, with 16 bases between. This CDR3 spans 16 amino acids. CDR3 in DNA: TGTGCCAGCAGCCCGGGGGAATCGCGGGGCACAGATACGCAGTATTTT. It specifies CASSPGESRGTDTQYF.

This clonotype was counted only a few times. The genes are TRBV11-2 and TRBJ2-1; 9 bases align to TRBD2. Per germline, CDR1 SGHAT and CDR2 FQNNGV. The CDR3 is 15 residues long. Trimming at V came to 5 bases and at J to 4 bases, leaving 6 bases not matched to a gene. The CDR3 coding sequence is TGTGCCAGCAGCCCCCTAGCGGGAAGGTACAATGAGCAGTTCTTC. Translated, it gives CASSPLAGRYNEQFF.

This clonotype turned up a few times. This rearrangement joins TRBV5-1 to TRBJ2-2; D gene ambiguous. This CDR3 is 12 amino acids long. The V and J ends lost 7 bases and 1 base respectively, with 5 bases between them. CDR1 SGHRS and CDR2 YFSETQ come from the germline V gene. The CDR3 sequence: CASWENTGELFF. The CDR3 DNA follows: TGCGCCAGCTGGGAGAACACCGGGGAGCTGTTTTTT.

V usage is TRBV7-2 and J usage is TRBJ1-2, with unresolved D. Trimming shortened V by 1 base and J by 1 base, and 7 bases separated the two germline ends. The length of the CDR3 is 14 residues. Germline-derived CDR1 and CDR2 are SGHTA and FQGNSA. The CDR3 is CASSLGRINYGYTF. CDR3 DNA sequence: TGTGCCAGCAGCTTAGGAAGGATTAACTATGGCTACACCTTC.

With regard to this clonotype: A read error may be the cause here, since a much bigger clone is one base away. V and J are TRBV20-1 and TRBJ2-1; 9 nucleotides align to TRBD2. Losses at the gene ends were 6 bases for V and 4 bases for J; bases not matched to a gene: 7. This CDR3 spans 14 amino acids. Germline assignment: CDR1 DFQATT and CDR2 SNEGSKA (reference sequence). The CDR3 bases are TGCAGTGCGAGGGGGGCGGGAGGGTACAATGAGCAGTTCTTC. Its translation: CSARGAGGYNEQFF.

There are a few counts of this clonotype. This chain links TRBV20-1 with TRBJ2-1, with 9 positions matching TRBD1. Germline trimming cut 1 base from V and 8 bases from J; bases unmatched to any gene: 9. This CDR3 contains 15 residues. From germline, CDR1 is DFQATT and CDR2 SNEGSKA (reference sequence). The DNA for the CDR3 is TGCAGTGCTAGAGTGGGAGGGACAGGGCAGGATGAGCAGTTCTTC. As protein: CSARVGGTGQDEQFF.

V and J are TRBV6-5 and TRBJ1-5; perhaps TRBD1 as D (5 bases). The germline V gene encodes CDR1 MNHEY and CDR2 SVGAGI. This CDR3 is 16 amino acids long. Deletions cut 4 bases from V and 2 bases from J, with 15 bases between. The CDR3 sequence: CASSSAGTGGNQPQHF. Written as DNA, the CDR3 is TGTGCCAGCAGTTCCGCCGGGACGGGTGGCAATCAGCCCCAGCATTTT.